This T cell receptor (beta chain) was identified during a study of blood T cell repertoires in COVID-19. Study background: The samples span acute and convalescent COVID-19 from the United States, Italy and Spain.

As originally analysed: Reference gene primer amplification gave nucleated cell count estimates. The data were produced by immunoSEQ multiplex PCR, yet TCRdb's version contains in-frame clones alone and is incomplete. D and trimming were read from the DNA, whereas the V and J calls and clone size are those reported in that table. The sample has fewer than 250,000 clones, around 86% seen once. In its sample, this clone was seen once. CDR3 length: 16 amino acids. Trimming took 4 bases from V and 5 from J; bases not matched to a gene: 11. Germline V CDR1 and CDR2: SGHRS, YFSETQ. This chain joins TRBV5-1 and TRBJ1-1; TRBD1 agrees at 10 bases. Sample: peripheral blood. The receptor's source is a man between 60 and 75 years old with acute or convalescent COVID-19. CDR3 sequence: CASSTGQGTSRTEAFF. CDR3 bases: TGCGCCAGCAGCACGGGACAGGGGACGTCCCGAACTGAAGCTTTCTTT.